The 19 T cell receptor beta chains below all came from one sample that was sequenced in a study of radiotherapy plus CTLA-4 blockade in lung cancer. This table comes from immunoSEQ multiplex PCR, and its TCRdb copy is limited to in-frame clones, with some not included. This sample has over 60,000 clones; around 86% occur once, and the top ten carry 35% to 45%. The sample in question was peripheral blood, obtained from a patient treated with radiotherapy plus ipilimumab. The receptors were sampled from a human donor with non-small cell lung cancer that progressed on radiotherapy plus ipilimumab.

The chain couples TRBV12-5 to TRBJ2-2; no reliable D call. Germline values: CDR1 LGHNT, CDR2 FRNRAP. This CDR3 is 13 amino acids long. The ends were cut back, 0 bases at V and 6 bases at J, with 5 bases in the middle. This chain's CDR3 is CASGLVPPGELFF. CDR3 DNA: TGTGCTAGTGGTTTGGTACCCCCCGGGGAGCTGTTTTTT. The variable domain in full, with the rest retrieved from reference TRBV12-5 and TRBJ2-2, is DARVTQTPRHKVTEMGQEVTMRCQPILGHNTVFWYRQTMMQGLELLAYFRNRAPLDDSGMPKDRFSAEMPDATLATLKIQPSEPRDSAVYFCASGLVPPGELFFGEGSRLTVL.

This chain connects TRBV7-9 to TRBJ1-5; D call uncertain. Germline CDR1 reads SEHNR; CDR2 reads FQNEAQ (reference sequence). This CDR3 is 13 amino acids long. V lost 4 bases and J 2 bases, leaving 6 bases between the germline ends. The CDR3 DNA is TGTGCCAGCAGCTGGGAGGGCAATCAGCCCCAGCATTTT. Translating it yields CASSWEGNQPQHF.

The chain combines TRBV19 with TRBJ2-7; 9 positions match TRBD1. V gave up 1 base and J gave up 2 bases; unmatched junction bases: 0. Germline values: CDR1 LNHDA, CDR2 SQIVND (reference sequence). The CDR3 contains 14 residues. CDR3: CASSIGQGAYEQYV. Here the CDR3 DNA reads TGTGCCAGTAGTATAGGACAGGGGGCCTACGAGCAGTACGTC.

This chain connects TRBV5-5 to TRBJ1-5, with 8 positions matching TRBD1. CDR1 is SGHKS, CDR2 YYEKEE, per germline (reference sequence). The length of the CDR3 is 14 residues. Unmatched junction bases numbered 6, after V lost 7 bases and J lost 3 bases. This chain's CDR3 is CASHMGQDNQPQHF. The CDR3, as DNA: TGTGCCAGCCACATGGGACAGGACAATCAGCCCCAGCATTTT.

V is TRBV5-4 and J is TRBJ2-7, with D unclear. The CDR3 has 15 residues. The V and J ends lost 2 bases and 0 bases respectively, with 12 bases between them. The germline gives CDR1 SGHNT, CDR2 YYREEE (reference sequence). CDR3 protein: CASSFGHRSSYEQYF. Written as DNA, the CDR3 is TGTGCCAGCAGCTTTGGGCACAGAAGCTCCTACGAGCAGTACTTC.

The rearrangement links TRBV23-1 to TRBJ2-3; 7 bases line up with TRBD2. TRBV23-1 is an open reading frame whose function is uncertain. The CDR3 sequence is 13 residues long. The trim removed 8 bases at V and 5 bases at J, leaving 7 bases unmatched. CDR3 protein: CASPLGGEDTQYF. In nucleotides, the CDR3 is TGCGCCAGCCCCCTGGGAGGGGAAGATACGCAGTATTTT.

The CDR3 protein is CASSESALNTGELFF. The CDR3 coding sequence is TGTGCCAGCAGTGAATCGGCCCTGAACACCGGGGAGCTGTTTTTT. The rearrangement uses TRBV2 and TRBJ2-2; D is uncertain. V was shortened by 2 bases and J by 1 base, with 8 bases between the two germline ends. In germline, CDR1 is SNHLY, CDR2 FYNNEI. This CDR3 region has 15 residues.

The genes are TRBV6-5 and TRBJ2-3; 9 nucleotides line up with TRBD1. The length of the CDR3 is 13 residues. J gave up 6 bases and V 6 bases, and 4 bases lay outside the gene matches. Germline assignment: CDR1 MNHEY and CDR2 SVGAGI. The CDR3 sequence: CASRTGGRDTQYF. CDR3 nucleotides: TGTGCCAGCAGGACAGGGGGAAGGGATACGCAGTATTTT.

The chain carries TRBV2 and TRBJ2-7; 9 positions agree with TRBD2. Germline V CDR1 and CDR2: SNHLY, FYNNEI. This CDR3 is 15 amino acids long. The junction had 7 bases not matched to a gene; V was cut back by 4 bases and J by 3 bases. CDR3 amino acids: CASSVDSGSIYEQYF. The CDR3 coding sequence is TGTGCCAGCAGTGTCGATAGCGGGAGTATCTACGAGCAGTACTTC.

The chain is built from TRBV15 and TRBJ2-7; weak D call: TRBD1 (7 bases). In germline, CDR1 is LNHNV, CDR2 YYDKDF (reference sequence). There are 17 residues in the CDR3. V lost 0 bases to trimming and J lost 6 bases, with 21 bases between them. The CDR3 loop is CATSRDRLEGASGEQYF. CDR3 nucleotide sequence: TGTGCCACCAGCAGAGATAGGTTGGAGGGGGCAAGCGGCGAGCAGTACTTC. The complete variable domain, with remaining parts taken from reference TRBV15 and TRBJ2-7, reads DAMVIQNPRYQVTQFGKPVTLSCSQTLNHNVMYWYQQKSSQAPKLLFHYYDKDFNNEADTPDNFQSRRPNTSFCFLDIRSPGLGDTAMYLCATSRDRLEGASGEQYFGPGTRLTVT.

This chain connects TRBV6-4 to TRBJ2-1; tentatively, D is TRBD2 (6 bases). Trimming cost V 4 bases and J 6 bases, with 16 bases left between them. The CDR3 contains 15 residues. Germline V CDR1 and CDR2: MRHNA, SNTAGT. For the CDR3, the DNA is TGTGCCAGCAGTGTACAGCAGGGAGGATCCAATGAGCAGTTCTTC. This sequence encodes CASSVQQGGSNEQFF.

A single count supports this clone. The rearrangement links TRBV27 to TRBJ2-3, with 12 nucleotides matching TRBD2. The CDR3 spans 14 residues. V trimming: 6 bases; J trimming: 3 bases; junction bases outside the gene matches: 1. Germline assignment: CDR1 MNHEY and CDR2 SMNVEV (reference sequence). CDR3 sequence reads: CASRTSGRTDTQYF. CDR3 DNA: TGTGCCAGCAGAACTAGCGGGAGGACAGATACGCAGTATTTT.

V gene TRBV5-6 combines with J gene TRBJ1-2; unclear D gene. Germline CDR1 SGHDT, CDR2 YYEEEE. V gave up 0 bases and J gave up 0 bases, with 9 bases separating them. This CDR3 has 15 residues. The CDR3 region has the DNA TGTGCCAGCAGCTTGGTCGGCAGAACTAACTATGGCTACACCTTC. Translated: CASSLVGRTNYGYTF.

The chain is built from TRBV5-6 and TRBJ1-2; D is unresolved. The CDR3 is made up of 15 amino acids. Germline CDR1 SGHDT, CDR2 YYEEEE. The V end was cut by 0 bases, the J end by 3 bases, with 12 bases between. This CDR3 reads CASSLEPSGDYGYTF. CDR3 nucleotide sequence: TGTGCCAGCAGCTTGGAGCCCAGCGGAGACTATGGCTACACCTTC.

The gene calls are TRBV28 and TRBJ2-7; 10 nucleotides match TRBD1. The germline CDR1 and CDR2 sequences are MDHEN and SYDVKM. V gave up 4 bases and J gave up 2 bases; unmatched junction bases: 5. This CDR3 has 15 amino acids. CDR3 bases: TGTGCCAGCAGTTCTCCGGGACAGGGGACCTACGAGCAGTACTTC. It is translated as CASSSPGQGTYEQYF.

The chain has TRBV5-4 and TRBJ2-7, with a tentative D call TRBD2 (6 bases). V shed 4 bases and J shed 1 base, with 15 bases lying between them. The CDR3 is 15 amino acids. The germline gives CDR1 SGHNT, CDR2 YYREEE (reference sequence). For the CDR3, the DNA is TGTGCCAGCAGCCGCGGGCACCGGGGGTCCTACGAGCAGTACTTC. Protein product: CASSRGHRGSYEQYF.

To note about this clone: The CDR3 ends on some other residue instead of the conserved phenylalanine or tryptophan, so this is likely a read error. J is TRBJ2-7 and V is TRBV6-1; tentatively, D is TRBD2 (6 bases). The CDR3 consists of 14 residues. The V gene lost 3 bases and the J gene lost 3 bases, with 12 bases spanning the gap. CDR1 is MNHNS, CDR2 SASEGT, per germline. CDR3 sequence reads: CASSDGGGFYEQYG. Here the CDR3 DNA reads TGTGCCAGCAGTGACGGTGGGGGGTTCTACGAGCAGTACGGC.

This chain joins TRBV15 and TRBJ2-7; weak D call: TRBD2 (6 bases). This CDR3 is built from 16 residues. V shed 0 bases and J shed 3 bases, with 15 bases lying between them. Germline V gives CDR1 LNHNV, CDR2 YYDKDF (reference sequence). CDR3 residues: CATSRDTSRINYEQYF. As DNA, the CDR3 is TGTGCCACCAGCAGAGATACTAGCAGAATTAACTACGAGCAGTACTTC.

The chain is built from TRBV6-6 and TRBJ1-2; TRBD1 aligns across 9 bases. The CDR3 is made up of 16 amino acids. The junction had 16 bases not matched to a gene; V was cut back by 6 bases and J by 8 bases. Germline V gives CDR1 MNHNY, CDR2 SVGAGI (reference sequence). Here the CDR3 reads CASSRPPGQGSFGYTF. The CDR3 DNA follows: TGTGCCAGCAGCCGACCCCCGGGACAGGGATCTTTCGGCTACACCTTC.